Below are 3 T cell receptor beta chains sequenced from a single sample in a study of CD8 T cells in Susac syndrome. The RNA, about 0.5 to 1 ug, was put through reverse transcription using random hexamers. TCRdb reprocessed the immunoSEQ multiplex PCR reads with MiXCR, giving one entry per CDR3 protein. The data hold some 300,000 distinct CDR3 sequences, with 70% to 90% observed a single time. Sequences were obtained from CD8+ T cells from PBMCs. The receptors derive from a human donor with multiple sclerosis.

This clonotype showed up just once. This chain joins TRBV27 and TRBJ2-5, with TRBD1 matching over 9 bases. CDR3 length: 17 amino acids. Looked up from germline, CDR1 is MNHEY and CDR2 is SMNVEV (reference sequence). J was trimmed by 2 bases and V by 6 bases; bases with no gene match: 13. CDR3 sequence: CASRLRTGALEQETQYF. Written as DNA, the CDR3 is TGTGCCAGCAGGTTAAGGACAGGGGCTCTGGAGCAAGAGACCCAGTACTTC.

The CDR3 nucleotides read TGTGCCAGCACCCACCGGGACAGAAACACCGGGGAGCTGTTTTTT. It specifies CASTHRDRNTGELFF. The chain recombines TRBV7-9 with TRBJ2-2, with 7 bases fitting TRBD1. Per the germline V gene, CDR1 is SEHNR and CDR2 is FQNEAQ (reference sequence). This CDR3 spans 15 amino acids. V shed 7 bases, J shed 2 bases, and the junction held 7 bases outside the gene matches.

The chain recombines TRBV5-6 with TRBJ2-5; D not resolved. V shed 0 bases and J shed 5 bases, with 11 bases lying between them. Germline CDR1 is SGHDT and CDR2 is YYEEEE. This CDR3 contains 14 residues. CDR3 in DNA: TGTGCCAGCAGCTTGGGGCTAAATCCTGAGACCCAGTACTTC. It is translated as CASSLGLNPETQYF. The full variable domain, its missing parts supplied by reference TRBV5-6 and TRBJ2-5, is DAGVTQSPTHLIKTRGQQVTLRCSPKSGHDTVSWYQQALGQGPQFIFQYYEEEERQRGNFPDRFSGHQFPNYSSELNVNALLLGDSALYLCASSLGLNPETQYFGPGTRLLVL.